This is a list of T cell receptor beta chains from one sample in a study of T cell changes during pregnancy in multiple sclerosis. The data were produced by immunoSEQ multiplex PCR, yet TCRdb's version contains in-frame clones alone and is incomplete. The sample records 65,000 to 95,000 clones, more than 85% being singletons. The specimen was peripheral blood, collected after pregnancy. The receptors derive from a female donor in good health, enrolled as a control in a pregnancy study. The CDR3 runs from the conserved cysteine through the conserved F or W. D genes are given only for firm matches. Clone size is not always given. Where it is, it says once, few, many or a class for expanded clones.

D	V	J	length	size	CDR3	DNA
-	TRBV10-3	TRBJ2-7	14	-	CAISEEGEGYEQYF	TGTGCCATCAGTGAGGAGGGAGAAGGCTACGAGCAGTACTTC
TRBD2	TRBV5-4	TRBJ2-2	16	-	CASRVLAGGSAGELFF	TGTGCCAGCAGGGTCCTAGCGGGAGGTAGCGCCGGGGAGCTGTTTTTT
-	TRBV7-2	TRBJ2-7	14	-	CASSRVAASYEQYF	TGTGCCAGCAGCAGAGTAGCGGCCTCCTACGAGCAGTACTTC
-	TRBV14	TRBJ2-4	12	-	CASSQDRLWQYF	TGTGCCAGCAGCCAAGATCGACTCTGGCAGTACTTC
-	TRBV6-4	TRBJ1-1	15	-	CASRAQAALNTEAFF	TGTGCCAGCAGGGCCCAGGCCGCCCTTAACACTGAAGCTTTCTTT
TRBD1	TRBV5-6	TRBJ2-1	16	-	CASSSIRDRGRNEQFF	TGTGCCAGCAGCTCGATCCGGGACAGGGGACGGAATGAGCAGTTCTTC
-	TRBV12-5	TRBJ2-1	12	-	CASGLRSNEQFF	TGTGCTAGTGGTTTGCGGTCGAATGAGCAGTTCTTC
-	TRBV5-1	TRBJ2-7	12	-	CASSTDTYEQYF	TGCGCCAGCAGTACGGACACCTACGAGCAGTACTTC
TRBD1	TRBV29-1	TRBJ2-3	14	-	CSVEEGQGTDTQYF	TGCAGCGTTGAAGAAGGACAGGGGACAGATACGCAGTATTTT
-	TRBV5-4	TRBJ2-1	13	-	CASSSSGYNEQFF	TGTGCCAGCAGCTCGTCCGGGTACAATGAGCAGTTCTTC
-	TRBV18	TRBJ2-3	13	-	CASSPETGDTQYF	TGTGCCAGCTCACCAGAGACAGGAGATACGCAGTATTTT
-	TRBV7-9	TRBJ1-2	14	-	CASSFIRDNYGYTF	TGTGCCAGCAGCTTCATCCGGGATAACTATGGCTACACCTTC
-	TRBV11-1	TRBJ1-1	13	-	CASSLTGLTEAFF	TGTGCCAGCAGCTTAACAGGGTTGACTGAAGCTTTCTTT
TRBD2	TRBV10-2	TRBJ2-1	14	-	CASSTSGGANEQFF	TGCGCCAGCAGCACTAGCGGGGGGGCCAATGAGCAGTTCTTC
-	TRBV11-3	TRBJ2-7	14	-	CASSPGVSSYEQYF	TGTGCCAGCAGCCCCGGGGTAAGCTCCTACGAGCAGTACTTC
TRBD1	TRBV7-8	TRBJ2-3	13	once	CATGQGRTDTQYF	TGTGCCACCGGACAGGGGAGGACAGATACGCAGTATTTT
TRBD1	TRBV19	TRBJ2-6	18	-	CASSSRTGVFSGANVLTF	TGTGCCAGTAGTTCACGGACAGGGGTTTTCTCTGGGGCCAACGTCCTGACTTTC
-	TRBV30	TRBJ2-1	20	-	CAWSVYLADRPRWGFNEQFF	TGTGCCTGGAGTGTATATTTGGCGGACAGACCACGCTGGGGGTTCAATGAGCAGTTCTTC
-	TRBV2	TRBJ1-4	14	-	CASSVFGGNEKLFF	TGTGCCAGCAGCGTGTTCGGGGGAAATGAAAAACTGTTTTTT
-	TRBV25-1	TRBJ1-6	14	-	CASSDQALPSPLHF	TGTGCCAGCAGTGATCAGGCGCTGCCATCACCCCTCCACTTT